This is a list of T cell receptor beta chains from one sample in a study of Tregs in tolerant kidney transplant recipients. The data were produced by immunoSEQ multiplex PCR, yet TCRdb's version contains in-frame clones alone and is incomplete. The sample comprises about 240,000 clones, approximately 84% of which are singletons, and roughly 0.67% rests with the top ten. The sample taken for sequencing was CD4+ T cells from blood. Receptors originate from a human donor in good health. Both conserved end residues are part of each CDR3. Each record gives: clone size, D gene, J gene, V gene, CDR3 protein, CDR3 DNA. A D gene is named only where the DNA matches it firmly. The size of a clone is reported for some rows only, either as once, few or many, or as a class for expanded clones.

size: -
D: TRBD1
J: TRBJ1-5
V: TRBV5-4
CDR3: CASLDRGRNQPQHF
DNA: TGTGCCAGCCTAGACAGGGGGCGCAATCAGCCCCAGCATTTT

size: -
D: -
J: TRBJ1-1
V: TRBV27
CDR3: CASSLIGGTEAFF
DNA: TGTGCCAGCAGTTTAATCGGGGGCACTGAAGCTTTCTTT

size: -
D: TRBD1
J: TRBJ2-7
V: TRBV5-1
CDR3: CASSFWTGEPYEQYF
DNA: TGCGCCAGCAGCTTCTGGACAGGGGAACCCTACGAGCAGTACTTC

size: -
D: -
J: TRBJ2-3
V: TRBV7-2
CDR3: CASSLRSRPSTDTQYF
DNA: TGTGCCAGCAGCCTCAGGAGCCGCCCTAGCACAGATACGCAGTATTTT

size: -
D: TRBD1
J: TRBJ1-2
V: TRBV6-5
CDR3: CASSRDRGYGYTF
DNA: TGTGCCAGCAGCCGGGACAGAGGGTATGGCTACACCTTC

size: -
D: TRBD2
J: TRBJ2-1
V: TRBV6-1
CDR3: CASSEAGTSAYNEQFF
DNA: TGTGCCAGCAGTGAAGCCGGGACTAGCGCCTACAATGAGCAGTTCTTC

size: few
D: TRBD1
J: TRBJ1-4
V: TRBV7-9
CDR3: CASSLDGTGAEKLFF
DNA: TGTGCCAGCAGCTTAGACGGGACAGGGGCGGAAAAACTGTTTTTT

size: -
D: -
J: TRBJ1-2
V: TRBV29-1
CDR3: CSAPSGNYGYTF
DNA: TGCAGCGCCCCGTCGGGTAACTATGGCTACACCTTC

size: -
D: TRBD1
J: TRBJ1-5
V: TRBV15
CDR3: CATSLAQGVGQPQHF
DNA: TGTGCCACCAGCTTAGCCCAGGGGGTTGGCCAGCCCCAGCATTTT

size: -
D: -
J: TRBJ1-4
V: TRBV7-9
CDR3: CASSQMGDRGEKLFF
DNA: TGTGCCAGCAGCCAAATGGGAGATCGGGGGGAAAAACTGTTTTTT

size: -
D: -
J: TRBJ1-3
V: TRBV9
CDR3: CASSPQGTPSGNTIYF
DNA: TGTGCCAGCAGCCCTCAGGGTACACCCTCTGGAAACACCATATATTTT

size: once
D: TRBD2
J: TRBJ2-3
V: TRBV5-4
CDR3: CASSTKNSGTATDTQYF
DNA: TGTGCCAGCAGCACGAAAAATAGCGGGACGGCCACAGATACGCAGTATTTT

size: -
D: TRBD1
J: TRBJ1-1
V: TRBV19
CDR3: CASKGDREWNTEAFF
DNA: TGTGCCAGTAAGGGGGACAGGGAATGGAACACTGAAGCTTTCTTT

size: -
D: -
J: TRBJ2-4
V: TRBV7-9
CDR3: CASSLGGTGFVKNIQYF
DNA: TGTGCCAGCAGCCTAGGAGGAACAGGCTTTGTCAAAAACATTCAGTACTTC

size: -
D: TRBD2
J: TRBJ2-1
V: TRBV27
CDR3: CASSLSASGRYNEQFF
DNA: TGTGCCAGCAGTTTATCGGCTAGCGGTCGCTACAATGAGCAGTTCTTC

size: -
D: -
J: TRBJ1-1
V: TRBV5-1
CDR3: CASSLNRGEAFF
DNA: TGCGCCAGCAGCTTGAATAGAGGGGAAGCTTTCTTT

size: -
D: -
J: TRBJ1-1
V: TRBV5-1
CDR3: CASSLDRDTAFF
DNA: TGCGCCAGCAGCCTGGACAGAGATACAGCTTTCTTT

size: -
D: TRBD1
J: TRBJ1-2
V: TRBV6-1
CDR3: CASSERQGGYTF
DNA: TGTGCCAGCAGTGAACGACAGGGTGGCTACACCTTC

size: -
D: -
J: TRBJ1-1
V: TRBV10-3
CDR3: CAIRAGPNTEAFF
DNA: TGTGCCATCAGGGCCGGCCCGAACACTGAAGCTTTCTTT

size: -
D: -
J: TRBJ1-1
V: TRBV5-1
CDR3: CASSLTGNTEAFF
DNA: TGCGCCAGCAGCTTAACAGGGAACACTGAAGCTTTCTTT

size: few
D: TRBD1
J: TRBJ1-2
V: TRBV7-9
CDR3: CASSLTGEGYGYTF
DNA: TGTGCCAGCAGCTTAACAGGGGAAGGCTATGGCTACACCTTC

size: -
D: TRBD2
J: TRBJ2-3
V: TRBV7-6
CDR3: CASSSETSGPSTDTQYF
DNA: TGTGCCAGCAGCTCCGAGACTAGCGGCCCTAGCACAGATACGCAGTATTTT

size: once
D: -
J: TRBJ1-5
V: TRBV19
CDR3: CASSIVPMTSNQPQHF
DNA: TGTGCCAGTAGTATAGTCCCCATGACGAGCAATCAGCCCCAGCATTTT

size: -
D: TRBD2
J: TRBJ2-1
V: TRBV7-6
CDR3: CASSLAREGQDEQFF
DNA: TGTGCCAGCAGCTTAGCTCGGGAGGGCCAGGATGAGCAGTTCTTC

size: -
D: TRBD1
J: TRBJ1-1
V: TRBV15
CDR3: CATSSDGTGGGTEAFF
DNA: TGTGCCACCAGCAGCGACGGTACAGGGGGAGGCACTGAAGCTTTCTTT

size: -
D: -
J: TRBJ1-1
V: TRBV6-5
CDR3: CASSYSNTDTEAFF
DNA: TGTGCCAGCAGTTACTCCAACACGGACACTGAAGCTTTCTTT

size: -
D: -
J: TRBJ1-5
V: TRBV6-4
CDR3: CASSLSSNQPQHF
DNA: TGTGCCAGCAGTCTTTCTAGCAATCAGCCCCAGCATTTT

size: -
D: TRBD1
J: TRBJ1-2
V: TRBV5-6
CDR3: CASSQTGFRLGYTF
DNA: TGTGCCAGCAGCCAGACAGGGTTCCGCCTTGGCTACACCTTC

size: -
D: -
J: TRBJ2-3
V: TRBV11-3
CDR3: CASSLRRGTDTQYF
DNA: TGTGCCAGCAGCTTAAGACGCGGGACGGATACGCAGTATTTT

size: -
D: -
J: TRBJ2-3
V: TRBV5-1
CDR3: CASSLAACTDTQYF
DNA: TGCGCCAGCAGCTTGGCCGCTTGCACAGATACGCAGTATTTT

size: -
D: TRBD2
J: TRBJ2-7
V: TRBV4-1
CDR3: CASSPEGGTTLLAGPEQYF
DNA: TGCGCCAGCAGCCCCGAGGGGGGGACCACTTTGCTAGCGGGGCCTGAGCAGTACTTC

size: -
D: -
J: TRBJ1-1
V: TRBV18
CDR3: CATTQGFDTEAFF
DNA: TGTGCCACCACACAGGGTTTCGACACTGAAGCTTTCTTT

size: -
D: -
J: TRBJ1-5
V: TRBV5-1
CDR3: CASIIGAGMNQPQHF
DNA: TGCGCCAGCATCATCGGGGCAGGGATGAATCAGCCCCAGCATTTT

size: -
D: -
J: TRBJ1-1
V: TRBV18
CDR3: CASSPPGRQGRAFF
DNA: TGTGCCAGCTCACCACCGGGACGCCAGGGGAGAGCTTTCTTT

size: -
D: TRBD2
J: TRBJ2-3
V: TRBV4-1
CDR3: CASSLAGVNADTQYF
DNA: TGCGCCAGCAGCTTAGCGGGAGTCAACGCAGATACGCAGTATTTT

size: -
D: TRBD2
J: TRBJ2-1
V: TRBV6-1
CDR3: CASSAWGLAAFYNEQFF
DNA: TGTGCCAGCAGTGCCTGGGGACTAGCGGCCTTCTACAATGAGCAGTTCTTC

size: -
D: -
J: TRBJ1-1
V: TRBV5-1
CDR3: CASSPGTSWEAFF
DNA: TGCGCCAGCAGCCCTGGGACATCCTGGGAAGCTTTCTTT

size: few
D: TRBD1
J: TRBJ2-7
V: TRBV7-8
CDR3: CASSIIGQGRNEQYF
DNA: TGTGCCAGCAGCATAATCGGACAGGGTCGGAACGAGCAGTACTTC

size: -
D: TRBD1
J: TRBJ1-1
V: TRBV5-4
CDR3: CASSKGQGAGTEAFF
DNA: TGTGCCAGCAGCAAAGGACAGGGGGCTGGCACTGAAGCTTTCTTT